This T cell receptor beta chain was sequenced for a study of metastatic and nonmetastatic thyroid tumors. TCRdb called clones again from the PCR reads with MiXCR. The sample consists of 8,500 to 13,000 clones, 9.5% to 15% of them appearing once. Patients were all untreated before their thyroid surgery. This clone was recorded at least ten times. Trimming at V came to 6 bases and at J to 5 bases, leaving 4 bases not matched to a gene. CDR1 is DFQATT and CDR2 is SNEGSKA in the germline V gene (reference sequence). This CDR3 spans 11 amino acids. The receptor comes from a female donor with papillary thyroid cancer or a benign thyroid nodule (not recorded which). Some clones in this sample may be carry-over from other donors' samples. The source material was blood. The chain uses TRBV20-1 and TRBJ2-7, with 7 positions matching TRBD1. The CDR3 loop is CSALGQDEQYF. The CDR3 DNA sequence: TGCAGTGCCCTAGGACAGGACGAGCAGTACTTC.